One sample yielded the 14 T cell receptor beta chains listed below, sequenced in a study of cytomegalovirus exposure and HLA in healthy donors. Use of 60 Vbeta and 13 Jbeta primers characterized the PCR. Using immunoSEQ multiplex PCR, the repertoire was profiled, and TCRdb retains in-frame clones only, with some absent. The sample records about 160,000 clones, roughly 84% being singletons. What was sequenced was PBMCs. The receptor source for this set is a woman younger than 30 in good health and CMV-seronegative.

The chain combines TRBV7-9 with TRBJ2-3, with TRBD2 matching over 7 bases. Looked up from germline, CDR1 is SEHNR and CDR2 is FQNEAQ (reference sequence). CDR3 length: 15 amino acids. V lost 2 bases to trimming and J lost 0 bases; unmatched junction nucleotides: 2. Here the CDR3 DNA reads TGTGCCAGCAGCTTACTCGGGGGGAGCACAGATACGCAGTATTTT. Encoded protein: CASSLLGGSTDTQYF.

CDR3 nucleotide sequence: TGTGCCAGCAGTTCTTACTGGACAGGGTTAGTAGATACGCAGTATTTT. It yields the protein CASSSYWTGLVDTQYF. This rearrangement joins TRBV27 to TRBJ2-3; 8 bases line up with TRBD1. Trimming took 4 bases from V and 5 from J; bases not matched to a gene: 11. Looked up from germline, CDR1 is MNHEY and CDR2 is SMNVEV (reference sequence). The CDR3 covers 16 residues.

The chain recombines TRBV27 with TRBJ2-7; D is perhaps TRBD1 (7 bases). V dropped 5 bases and J dropped 3 bases, with 17 bases sitting between them. This CDR3 region has 15 residues. Germline lookup yields CDR1 MNHEY and CDR2 SMNVEV (reference sequence). For the CDR3, the DNA is TGTGCCAGCAGTGATGGGGCGGGACAGATCTACGAGCAGTACTTC. Its translation: CASSDGAGQIYEQYF.

This clone was recorded only once. The V gene is TRBV30, the J gene TRBJ1-1, with D unclear. The CDR3 totals 14 residues. Germline lookup yields CDR1 GTSNPN and CDR2 SVGIG (reference sequence). V lost 3 bases, J lost 3 bases, and 14 bases lay in between. In DNA, the CDR3 is TGTGCCTGGAGCGCAGATCTAGGCTACACTGAAGCTTTCTTT. Its translation is CAWSADLGYTEAFF.

On this clone: One end of the junction varies from germline; a read error may be responsible. The chain employs TRBV29-1 and TRBJ2-4; D is unclear. The CDR3 extends over 16 amino acids. Germline lookup yields CDR1 SQVTM and CDR2 ANQGSEA. CDR3 sequence (DNA): TGCAGCGTTGAAGATCCCGCGATGGGCCCTAAAAACAGTCAGTACTTC. Translation: CSVEDPAMGPKNSQYF.

The V and J genes are TRBV18 and TRBJ1-1; D is perhaps TRBD1 (6 bases). V lost 3 bases to trimming and J lost 1 base, with 9 bases between them. This CDR3 comprises 14 residues. Germline CDR1 KGHSH, CDR2 LQKENI. The CDR3: CASSPQQGNTEAFF. Here the CDR3 DNA reads TGTGCCAGCTCACCTCAACAGGGGAACACTGAAGCTTTCTTT.

V and J are TRBV13 and TRBJ1-2; D may be TRBD1 (5 bases). Per germline, CDR1 PRHDT and CDR2 FYEKMQ (reference sequence). V lost 5 bases and J lost 3, with 19 bases in between. The CDR3 contains 16 residues. CDR3 in DNA: TGTGCCAGCAGCCGGGGGTGCACTGGAGCCTACTATGGCTACACCTTC. Translated: CASSRGCTGAYYGYTF.

The chain links TRBV9 to TRBJ1-1; 10 nucleotides agree with TRBD1. Germline CDR1 is SGDLS and CDR2 is YYNGEE. After removal of 4 bases from V and 5 bases from J, the junction contained 11 bases not matched to a gene. The CDR3 is 16 amino acids. The CDR3: CASSLGGRTGGTEAFF. DNA of the CDR3: TGTGCCAGCAGCCTTGGGGGTAGGACAGGGGGAACTGAAGCTTTCTTT.

This chain connects TRBV15 to TRBJ2-5; D is perhaps TRBD2 (5 bases). This CDR3 spans 15 amino acids. Trimming stripped 1 base from V and 5 bases from J, with 14 bases between. Germline assignment: CDR1 LNHNV and CDR2 YYDKDF (reference sequence). DNA of the CDR3: TGTGCCACCAGCAGAGCCCCCGAGGGAGTGGAGACCCAGTACTTC. This codes for CATSRAPEGVETQYF.

As concerns this clone: Germline and junction disagree at one end, which may indicate a read error. The chain combines TRBV7-7 with TRBJ2-5; TRBD2 aligns across 10 bases. The length of the CDR3 is 15 residues. Germline values: CDR1 SSHAT, CDR2 FNYEAQ (reference sequence). CDR3 loop: CASSLGRGLAETQYF. The CDR3 region has the DNA TGTGCTAGCAGCTTAGGGAGGGGACTAGCGGAGACCCAGTACTTC. Full variable domain (outside the CDR3, taken from reference TRBV7-7 and TRBJ2-5): GAGVSQSPRYKVTKRGQDVTLRCDPISSHATLYWYQQALGQGPEFLTYFNYEAQPDKSGLPSDRFSAERPEGSISTLTIQRTEQRDSAMYRCASSLGRGLAETQYFGPGTRLLVL.

The chain combines TRBV6-5 with TRBJ1-3, with D hard to call. The ends were cut back, 0 bases at V and 7 bases at J, with 10 bases in the middle. This CDR3 is 14 amino acids long. CDR1 MNHEY and CDR2 SVGAGI come from the germline V gene. CDR3 nucleotides: TGTGCCAGCAGTTACTCCCGGCAGCGGAACACCATATATTTT. Encoded protein: CASSYSRQRNTIYF.

This clone was counted once. V usage is TRBV5-1 and J usage is TRBJ2-3, with D uncertain. The germline V gene has CDR1 SGHRS and CDR2 YFSETQ. The CDR3 is made up of 14 amino acids. V was trimmed by 5 bases and J by 0 bases, leaving 10 bases between them. The CDR3, as DNA: TGCGCCAGCAGTCCGTATCTAAGCACAGATACGCAGTATTTT. Encoded protein: CASSPYLSTDTQYF.

The chain joins TRBV6-6 to TRBJ1-2, with 7 nucleotides matching TRBD1. The CDR3 runs 14 residues. Germline loops: CDR1 MNHNY, CDR2 SVGAGI (reference sequence). Losses at the gene ends were 0 bases for V and 4 bases for J; bases not matched to a gene: 2. The CDR3 nucleotides are TGTGCCAGCAGTTACTCGGGACAGCTCTATGGCTACACCTTC. It codes for CASSYSGQLYGYTF.

This chain connects TRBV2 to TRBJ2-3; TRBD1 aligns across 7 bases. The CDR3 covers 15 residues. The V and J ends lost 6 bases and 4 bases, in that order; junction bases with no gene match: 10. Germline V gene sequence: CDR1 SNHLY, CDR2 FYNNEI. CDR3 coding DNA: TGTGCCAGCAGGGGGACAGTCACGGGCGCAGATACGCAGTATTTT. Amino acid sequence: CASRGTVTGADTQYF.